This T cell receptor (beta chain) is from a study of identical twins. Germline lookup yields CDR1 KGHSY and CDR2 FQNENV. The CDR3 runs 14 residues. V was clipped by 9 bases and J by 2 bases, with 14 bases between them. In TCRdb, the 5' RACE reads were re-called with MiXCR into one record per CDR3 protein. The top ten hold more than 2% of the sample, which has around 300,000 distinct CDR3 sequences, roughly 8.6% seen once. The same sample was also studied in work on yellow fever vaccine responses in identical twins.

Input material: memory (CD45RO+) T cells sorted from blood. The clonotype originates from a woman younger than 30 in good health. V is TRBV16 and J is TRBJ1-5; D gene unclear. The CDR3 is CASVTGRGNQPQHF. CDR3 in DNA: TGTGCCAGTGTCACCGGTCGGGGCAATCAGCCCCAGCATTTT.